The clone carrying this T cell receptor (beta chain) was detected once. At one end the junction does not follow the germline gene, possibly because of a read error. Primers used in a second PCR of about 7 to 12 cycles were a sample-barcoded 5' primer and a J-beta primer mix. One entry per CDR3 protein results from TCRdb running MiXCR on the 5' RACE reads. The repertoire has approximately 790,000 distinct CDR3 sequences, around 68% of them found once; the top ten carry 25% to 30%. At least 6 micrograms of total RNA were extracted per sample. This sample was taken from a study of blood T cells in healthy people across ages. The germline V gene has CDR1 MNHEY and CDR2 SVGAGI. The CDR3 has 15 residues.

This TCR derives from a man under 40 in good health. V is TRBV6-5 and J is TRBJ1-2, with a possible D match to TRBD1 (6 bases). Sequences were obtained from blood. CDR3 residues: CAGSWGGPANYGYTF. For the CDR3, the DNA is TGTGCCGGCAGTTGGGGGGGCCCAGCTAACTATGGCTACACCTTC.